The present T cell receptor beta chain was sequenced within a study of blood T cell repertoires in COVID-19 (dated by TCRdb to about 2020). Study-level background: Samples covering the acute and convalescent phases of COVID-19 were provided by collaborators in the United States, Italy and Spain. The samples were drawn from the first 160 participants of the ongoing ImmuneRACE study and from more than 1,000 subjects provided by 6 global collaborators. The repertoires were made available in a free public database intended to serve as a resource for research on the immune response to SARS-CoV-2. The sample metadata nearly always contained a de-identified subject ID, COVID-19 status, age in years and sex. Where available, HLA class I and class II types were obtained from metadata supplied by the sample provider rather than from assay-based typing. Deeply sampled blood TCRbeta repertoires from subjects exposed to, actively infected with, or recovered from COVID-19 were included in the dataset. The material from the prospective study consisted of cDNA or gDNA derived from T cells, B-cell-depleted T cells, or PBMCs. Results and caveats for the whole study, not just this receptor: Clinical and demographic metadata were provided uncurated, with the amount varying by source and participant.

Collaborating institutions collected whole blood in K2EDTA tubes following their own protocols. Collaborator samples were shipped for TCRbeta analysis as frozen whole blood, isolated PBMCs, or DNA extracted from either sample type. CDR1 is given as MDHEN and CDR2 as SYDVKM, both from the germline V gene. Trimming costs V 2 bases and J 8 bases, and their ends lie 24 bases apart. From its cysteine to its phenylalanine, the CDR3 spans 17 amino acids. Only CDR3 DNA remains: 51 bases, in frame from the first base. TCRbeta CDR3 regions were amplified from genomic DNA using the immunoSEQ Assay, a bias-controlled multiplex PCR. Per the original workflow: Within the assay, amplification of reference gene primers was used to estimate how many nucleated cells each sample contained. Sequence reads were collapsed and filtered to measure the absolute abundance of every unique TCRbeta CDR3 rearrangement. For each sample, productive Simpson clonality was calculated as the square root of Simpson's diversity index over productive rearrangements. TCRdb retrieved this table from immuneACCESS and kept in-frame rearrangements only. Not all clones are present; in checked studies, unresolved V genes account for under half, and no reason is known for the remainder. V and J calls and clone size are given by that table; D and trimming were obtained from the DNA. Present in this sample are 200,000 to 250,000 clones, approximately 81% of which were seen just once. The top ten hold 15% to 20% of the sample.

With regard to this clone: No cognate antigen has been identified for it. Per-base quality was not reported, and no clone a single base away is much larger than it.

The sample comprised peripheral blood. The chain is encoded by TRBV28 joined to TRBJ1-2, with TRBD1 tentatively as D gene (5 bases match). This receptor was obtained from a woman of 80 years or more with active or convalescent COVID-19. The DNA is TGTGCCAGCAGTTTAGAAGAGATGACTTCCAGGGCGGGGGGCTACACCTTC. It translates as CASSLEEMTSRAGGYTF.